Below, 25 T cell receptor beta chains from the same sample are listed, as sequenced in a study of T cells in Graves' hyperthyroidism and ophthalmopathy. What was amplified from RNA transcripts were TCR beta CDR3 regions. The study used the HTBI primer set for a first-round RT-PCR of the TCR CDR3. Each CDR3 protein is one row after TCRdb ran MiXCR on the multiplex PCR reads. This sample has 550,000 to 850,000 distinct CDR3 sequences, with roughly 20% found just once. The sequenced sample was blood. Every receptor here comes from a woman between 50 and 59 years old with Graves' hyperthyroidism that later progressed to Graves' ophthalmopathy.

The CDR3 loop reads CASSTRHESSYNEQFF. Written as DNA, the CDR3 is TGTGCCAGTAGTACCAGACACGAAAGCTCCTACAATGAGCAGTTCTTC. The chain carries TRBV19 and TRBJ2-1; D ambiguous. The germline V gene has CDR1 LNHDA and CDR2 SQIVND (reference sequence). V shed 4 bases and J shed 0 bases, with 13 bases lying between them. CDR3 length equals 16 residues.

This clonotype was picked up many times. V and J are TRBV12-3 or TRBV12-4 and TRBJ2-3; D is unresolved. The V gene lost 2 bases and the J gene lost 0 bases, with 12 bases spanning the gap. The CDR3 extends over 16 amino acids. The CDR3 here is CASSLSHSDSTDTQYF. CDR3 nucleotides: TGTGCCAGCAGTTTATCCCATTCTGATAGCACAGATACGCAGTATTTT.

The CDR3 spells CSVDGGMNTGELFF. CDR3 DNA: TGCAGCGTTGATGGGGGGATGAACACCGGGGAGCTGTTTTTT. The V call is TRBV29-1, the J call TRBJ2-2; D might be TRBD2 (6 bases). The germline V gene encodes CDR1 SQVTM and CDR2 ANQGSEA. The germline V and J ends were trimmed by 3 bases and 1 base, with 9 bases remaining between them. This CDR3 region has 14 residues.

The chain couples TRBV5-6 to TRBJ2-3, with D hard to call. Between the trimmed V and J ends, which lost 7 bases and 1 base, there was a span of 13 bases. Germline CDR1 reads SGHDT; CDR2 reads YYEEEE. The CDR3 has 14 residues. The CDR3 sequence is CASFRGARTDTQYF. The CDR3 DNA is TGTGCCAGCTTCCGTGGCGCCCGCACAGATACGCAGTATTTT.

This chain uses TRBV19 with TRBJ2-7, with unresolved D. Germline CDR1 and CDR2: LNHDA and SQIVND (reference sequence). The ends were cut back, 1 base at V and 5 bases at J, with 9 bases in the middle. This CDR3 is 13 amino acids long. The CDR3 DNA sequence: TGTGCCAGTAGTATAGGGGTTCGGAACGAGCAGTACTTC. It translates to CASSIGVRNEQYF.

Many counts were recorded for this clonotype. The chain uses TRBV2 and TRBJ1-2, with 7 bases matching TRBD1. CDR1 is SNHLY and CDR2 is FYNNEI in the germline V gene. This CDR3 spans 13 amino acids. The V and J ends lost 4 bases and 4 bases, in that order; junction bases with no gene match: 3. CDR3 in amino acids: CASSGRGPYGYTF. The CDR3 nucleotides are TGTGCCAGCAGTGGAAGGGGGCCCTATGGCTACACCTTC.

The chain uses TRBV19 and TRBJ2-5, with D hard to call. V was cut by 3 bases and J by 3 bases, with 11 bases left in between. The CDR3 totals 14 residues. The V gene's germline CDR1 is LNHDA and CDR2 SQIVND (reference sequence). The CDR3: CASSIAGRKETQYF. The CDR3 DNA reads TGTGCCAGTAGTATCGCAGGCAGGAAAGAGACCCAGTACTTC. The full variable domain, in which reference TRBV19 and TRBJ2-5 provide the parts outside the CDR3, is DGGITQSPKYLFRKEGQNVTLSCEQNLNHDAMYWYRQDPGQGLRLIYYSQIVNDFQKGDIAEGYSVSREKKESFPLTVTSAQKNPTAFYLCASSIAGRKETQYFGPGTRLLVL.

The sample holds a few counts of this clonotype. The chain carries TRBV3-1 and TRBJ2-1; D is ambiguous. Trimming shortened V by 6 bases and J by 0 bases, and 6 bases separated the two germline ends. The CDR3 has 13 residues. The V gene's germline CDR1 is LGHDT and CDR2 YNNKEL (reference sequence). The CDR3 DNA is TGTGCCAGCAGATCCAGCTCCTACAATGAGCAGTTCTTC. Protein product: CASRSSSYNEQFF.

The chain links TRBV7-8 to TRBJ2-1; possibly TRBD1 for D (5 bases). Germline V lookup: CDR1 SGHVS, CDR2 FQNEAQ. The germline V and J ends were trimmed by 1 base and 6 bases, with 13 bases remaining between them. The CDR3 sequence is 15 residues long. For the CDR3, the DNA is TGTGCCAGCAGCTTAGATGGCTCTACAGGCAATGAGCAGTTCTTC. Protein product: CASSLDGSTGNEQFF. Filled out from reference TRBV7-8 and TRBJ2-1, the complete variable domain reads GAGVSQSPRYKVAKRGQDVALRCDPISGHVSLFWYQQALGQGPEFLTYFQNEAQLDKSGLPSDRFFAERPEGSVSTLKIQRTQQEDSAVYLCASSLDGSTGNEQFFGPGTRLTVL.

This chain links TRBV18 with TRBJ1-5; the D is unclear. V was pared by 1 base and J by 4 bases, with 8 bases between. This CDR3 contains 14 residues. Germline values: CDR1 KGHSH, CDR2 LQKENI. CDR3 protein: CASSPLSDNQPQHF. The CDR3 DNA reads TGTGCCAGCTCACCACTCTCAGATAATCAGCCCCAGCATTTT. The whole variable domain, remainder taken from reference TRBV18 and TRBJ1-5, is NAGVMQNPRHLVRRRGQEARLRCSPMKGHSHVYWYRQLPEEGLKFMVYLQKENIIDESGMPKERFSAEFPKEGPSILRIQQVVRGDSAAYFCASSPLSDNQPQHFGDGTRLSIL.

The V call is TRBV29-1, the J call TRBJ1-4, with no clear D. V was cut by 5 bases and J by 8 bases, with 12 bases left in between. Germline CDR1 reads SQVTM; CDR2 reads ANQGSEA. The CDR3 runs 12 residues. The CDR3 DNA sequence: TGCAGCGTTCAAGCACTAGGAGAAAAACTGTTTTTT. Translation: CSVQALGEKLFF. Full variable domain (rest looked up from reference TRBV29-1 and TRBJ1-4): SAVISQKPSRDICQRGTSLTIQCQVDSQVTMMFWYRQQPGQSLTLIATANQGSEATYESGFVIDKFPISRPNLTFSTLTVSNMSPEDSSIYLCSVQALGEKLFFGSGTQLSVL.

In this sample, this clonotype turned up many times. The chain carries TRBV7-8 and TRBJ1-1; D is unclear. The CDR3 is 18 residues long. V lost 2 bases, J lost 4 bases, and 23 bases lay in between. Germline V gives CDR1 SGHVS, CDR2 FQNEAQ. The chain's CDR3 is CASSLRSLAAFRSTEAFF. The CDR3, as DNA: TGTGCCAGCAGCTTAAGATCCTTGGCCGCATTCCGTAGCACTGAAGCTTTCTTT.

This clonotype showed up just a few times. In DNA form, the CDR3 reads TGTGCCAGTAGGGCGGCGGGGCTCAATGAGCAGTTCTTC. Residues: CASRAAGLNEQFF. The genes are TRBV7-9 and TRBJ2-1; possible D gene TRBD2, 6 bases. V lost 9 bases to trimming and J lost 6 bases, with 15 bases between them. The CDR3 is 13 amino acids. Per the germline V gene, CDR1 is SEHNR and CDR2 is FQNEAQ (reference sequence).

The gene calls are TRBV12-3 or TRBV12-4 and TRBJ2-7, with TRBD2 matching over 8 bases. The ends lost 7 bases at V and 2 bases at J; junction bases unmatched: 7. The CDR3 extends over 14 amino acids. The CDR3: CASTGGGGTYEQYF. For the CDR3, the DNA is TGTGCCAGCACCGGGGGGGGAGGGACCTACGAGCAGTACTTC.

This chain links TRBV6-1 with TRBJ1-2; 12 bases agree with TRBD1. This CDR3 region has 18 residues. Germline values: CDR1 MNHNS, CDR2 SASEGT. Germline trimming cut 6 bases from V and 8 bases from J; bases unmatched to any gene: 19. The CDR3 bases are TGTGCCAGCAGCCCTGCCTTGGGACAGGGGGCGAAGTACAAGGGCTACACCTTC. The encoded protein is CASSPALGQGAKYKGYTF.

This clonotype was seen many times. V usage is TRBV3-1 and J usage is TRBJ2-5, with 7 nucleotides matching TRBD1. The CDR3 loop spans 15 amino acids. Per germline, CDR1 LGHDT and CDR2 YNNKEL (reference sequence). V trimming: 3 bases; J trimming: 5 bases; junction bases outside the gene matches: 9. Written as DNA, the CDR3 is TGTGCCAGCAGCCAGCCCAACAGGGGCGGGGAGACCCAGTACTTC. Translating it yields CASSQPNRGGETQYF.

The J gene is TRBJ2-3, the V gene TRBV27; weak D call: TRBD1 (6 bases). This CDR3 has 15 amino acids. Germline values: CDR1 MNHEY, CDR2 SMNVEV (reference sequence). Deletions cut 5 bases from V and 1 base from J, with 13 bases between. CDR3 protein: CASSPVGHGTDTQYF. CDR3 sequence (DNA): TGTGCCAGCAGTCCTGTGGGACACGGCACAGATACGCAGTATTTT.

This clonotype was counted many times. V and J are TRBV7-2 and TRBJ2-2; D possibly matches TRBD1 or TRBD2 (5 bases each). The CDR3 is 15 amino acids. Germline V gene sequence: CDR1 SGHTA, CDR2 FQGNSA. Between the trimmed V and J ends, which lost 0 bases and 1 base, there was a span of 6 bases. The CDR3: CASSLAGVNTGELFF. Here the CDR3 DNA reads TGTGCCAGCAGCTTAGCGGGGGTGAACACCGGGGAGCTGTTTTTT.

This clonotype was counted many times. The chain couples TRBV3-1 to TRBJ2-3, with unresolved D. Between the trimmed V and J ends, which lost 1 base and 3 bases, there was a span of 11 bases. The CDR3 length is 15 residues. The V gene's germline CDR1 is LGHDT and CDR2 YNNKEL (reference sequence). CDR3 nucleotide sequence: TGTGCCAGCAGCCAAGTGGTAGGGATGACAGATACGCAGTATTTT. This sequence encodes CASSQVVGMTDTQYF.

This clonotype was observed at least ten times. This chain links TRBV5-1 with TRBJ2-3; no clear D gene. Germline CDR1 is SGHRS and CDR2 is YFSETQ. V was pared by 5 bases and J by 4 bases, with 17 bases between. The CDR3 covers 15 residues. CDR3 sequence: CASRFVGPKPDTQYF. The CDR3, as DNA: TGCGCCAGCAGGTTCGTAGGCCCGAAGCCAGATACGCAGTATTTT.

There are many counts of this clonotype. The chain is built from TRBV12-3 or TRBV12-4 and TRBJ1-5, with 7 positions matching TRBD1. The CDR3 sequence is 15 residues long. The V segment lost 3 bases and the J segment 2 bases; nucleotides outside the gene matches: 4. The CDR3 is CASSLTGWGNQPQHF. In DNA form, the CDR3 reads TGTGCCAGCAGTTTGACAGGGTGGGGCAATCAGCCCCAGCATTTT.

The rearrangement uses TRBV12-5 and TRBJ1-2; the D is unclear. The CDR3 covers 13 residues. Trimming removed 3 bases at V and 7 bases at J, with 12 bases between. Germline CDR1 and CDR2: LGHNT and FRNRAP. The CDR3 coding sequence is TGTGCTAGTGGTTTCCGAGGGCGGGGTGGCTACACCTTC. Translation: CASGFRGRGGYTF.

CDR3 in DNA: TGTGCCAGCAGCCTTACAGGGGATCCCAATCAGCCCCAGCATTTT. This translates into CASSLTGDPNQPQHF. This sequence joins TRBV27 and TRBJ1-5; 7 positions agree with TRBD1. V dropped 6 bases and J dropped 3; count of bases not matched to a gene: 8. The germline CDR1 and CDR2 sequences are MNHEY and SMNVEV (reference sequence). The CDR3 runs to 15 residues.

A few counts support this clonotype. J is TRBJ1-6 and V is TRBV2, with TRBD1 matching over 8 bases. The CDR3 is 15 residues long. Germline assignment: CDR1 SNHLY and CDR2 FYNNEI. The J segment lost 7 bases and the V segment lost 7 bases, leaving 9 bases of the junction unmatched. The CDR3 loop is CASKTQGALNSPLHF. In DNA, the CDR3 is TGTGCCAGCAAGACTCAGGGGGCGCTAAATTCACCCCTCCACTTT. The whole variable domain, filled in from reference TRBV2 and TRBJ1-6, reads EPEVTQTPSHQVTQMGQEVILRCVPISNHLYFYWYRQILGQKVEFLVSFYNNEISEKSEIFDDQFSVERPDGSNFTLKIRSTKLEDSAMYFCASKTQGALNSPLHFGNGTRLTVT.

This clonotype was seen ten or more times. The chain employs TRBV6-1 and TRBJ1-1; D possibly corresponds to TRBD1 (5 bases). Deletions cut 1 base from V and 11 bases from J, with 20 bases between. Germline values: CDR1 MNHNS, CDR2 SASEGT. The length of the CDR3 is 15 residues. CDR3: CASSEGTRTVGSAFF. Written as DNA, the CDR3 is TGTGCCAGCAGTGAAGGGACAAGAACGGTGGGAAGCGCTTTCTTT.